Following are 17 T cell receptor beta chains from one sample sequenced in a study of cytomegalovirus exposure and HLA in healthy donors. PCR used 60 Vbeta primers and 13 Jbeta primers. Measured with immunoSEQ multiplex PCR; TCRdb has only the in-frame clones, and not every one. Among more than 90,000 clones, roughly four fifths were seen once, and the ten largest hold roughly 7.7%. What was sequenced was PBMCs. The receptors shown here come from a human donor in good health.

The chain links TRBV21-1 to TRBJ2-5; TRBD2 is the table's D call, not checked against the DNA. The DNA end is a closer match to TRBJ2-7, so the J assignment may be wrong. TRBV21-1 counts as a pseudogene. The CDR3 totals 18 residues. The CDR3 DNA is TGTGCCAGTAGAAGGAGGACTAGCGGGAGGGCGGCGTATAGCGAGCAGTACTTC. It encodes CASRRRTSGRAAYSEQYF.

This clone was picked up a small number of times. This chain joins TRBV6-6 and TRBJ1-5, with D tentatively TRBD1 (6 bases). The CDR3 covers 14 residues. Per the germline V gene, CDR1 is MNHNY and CDR2 is SVGAGI (reference sequence). The ends were cut back, 4 bases at V and 0 bases at J, with 7 bases in the middle. The DNA for the CDR3 is TGTGCCAGCAGTTCAGGGGTTAGCAATCAGCCCCAGCATTTT. Amino acids: CASSSGVSNQPQHF.

The CDR3 DNA is TGCGCCAGCAGCCAAGATCTTCCAGGCAGGGAAAATGGCTACACCTTC. Translated, it gives CASSQDLPGRENGYTF. This chain joins TRBV4-1 and TRBJ1-2, with D perhaps TRBD1 (5 bases). This CDR3 has 16 residues. V was trimmed by 0 bases and J by 6 bases, leaving 17 bases between them. CDR1 and CDR2 from the germline V gene are MGHRA and YSYEKL.

The rearrangement uses TRBV6-5 and TRBJ1-5; the D is unclear. CDR1 is MNHEY, CDR2 SVGAGI, per germline. V lost 2 bases and J lost 2, with 13 bases in between. The length of the CDR3 is 16 residues. The DNA for the CDR3 is TGTGCCAGCAGTTACGCTCTACCGGTTGGCAATCAGCCCCAGCATTTT. Protein sequence: CASSYALPVGNQPQHF.

The J gene is TRBJ1-2, the V gene TRBV27; D is unresolved. The V and J ends lost 7 bases and 6 bases respectively, with 15 bases between them. CDR1 and CDR2 (germline): MNHEY, SMNVEV (reference sequence). This CDR3 has 13 amino acids. This CDR3 reads CASKPRRPHGYTF. The CDR3 nucleotides are TGTGCCAGCAAACCTAGACGTCCACATGGCTACACCTTC.

A few counts support this clone. V gene TRBV10-1 combines with J gene TRBJ2-3, with D tentatively TRBD2 (5 bases). Per the germline V gene, CDR1 is WNHNN and CDR2 is SYGVQD (reference sequence). V was shortened by 0 bases and J by 8 bases, with 15 bases between the two germline ends. The CDR3 contains 15 residues. The chain's CDR3 is CASSESRSHGGTQYF. As DNA, the CDR3 is TGCGCCAGCAGTGAGTCCCGGTCCCACGGAGGTACGCAGTATTTT.

The V gene is TRBV2, the J gene TRBJ2-3, with 7 bases that match TRBD1. The CDR3 runs to 18 residues. J lost 0 bases, V lost 5 bases, and 14 bases had no gene match. Germline V gives CDR1 SNHLY, CDR2 FYNNEI. In nucleotides, the CDR3 is TGTGCCAGCAGTCTCCAGGGGGTTCTGGAGTCAAGCACAGATACGCAGTATTTT. Translation: CASSLQGVLESSTDTQYF.

The chain carries TRBV4-2 and TRBJ2-3, with D maybe TRBD1 (6 bases). The CDR3 sequence is 15 residues long. Germline V gives CDR1 LGHNA, CDR2 YNFKEQ. The V end lost 5 bases, the J end lost 2 bases, and 14 bases lay between the germline ends. CDR3 protein: CASSWGPVATDTQYF. CDR3 bases: TGTGCCAGCAGCTGGGGGCCAGTGGCCACAGATACGCAGTATTTT.

A few counts support this clone. The V gene is TRBV4-1, the J gene TRBJ1-4, with unresolved D. Trimming cost V 4 bases and J 5 bases, with 14 bases left between them. Per the germline V gene, CDR1 is MGHRA and CDR2 is YSYEKL. CDR3 size: 15 residues. The DNA of the CDR3 is TGCGCCAGCAGCCTTGGGAGCTATCCCAATGAAAAACTGTTTTTT. It specifies CASSLGSYPNEKLFF.

The chain links TRBV6-1 to TRBJ1-5; D not certain. Germline CDR1 reads MNHNS; CDR2 reads SASEGT. This CDR3 has 14 amino acids. The V end lost 6 bases, the J end lost 5 bases, and 14 bases lay between the germline ends. Written as DNA, the CDR3 is TGTGCCAGCAGGGAGAGGCTTCTATATCAGCCCCAGCATTTT. Its protein product is CASRERLLYQPQHF.

The V call is TRBV6-6, the J call TRBJ2-5, with TRBD1 matching over 8 bases. The DNA end is a closer match to TRBJ2-7, so the J assignment may be wrong. Looked up from germline, CDR1 is MNHNY and CDR2 is SVGAGI (reference sequence). This CDR3 has 14 amino acids. CDR3: CASSTTGARYEQYF. CDR3 DNA: TGTGCCAGCAGCACGACAGGGGCAAGGTACGAGCAGTACTTC.

This clone appeared a few times. The rearrangement uses TRBV30 and TRBJ1-1; D is uncertain. V lost 0 bases to trimming and J lost 4 bases, with 12 bases between them. The CDR3 sequence is 14 residues long. Per germline, CDR1 GTSNPN and CDR2 SVGIG (reference sequence). CDR3 in DNA: TGTGCCTGGAGTGTGAGGGTTCGTAGCACTGAAGCTTTCTTT. This sequence encodes CAWSVRVRSTEAFF.

The CDR3 is CASSDGTSGAYNEQFF. The CDR3 DNA follows: TGTGCCAGCAGCGATGGGACTAGCGGGGCCTACAATGAGCAGTTCTTC. The rearrangement links TRBV5-8 to TRBJ2-1, with 13 bases fitting TRBD2. V trimming: 4 bases; J trimming: 2 bases; junction bases outside the gene matches: 3. Germline V CDR1 and CDR2: SGHTS, YDEGEE. The CDR3 sequence is 16 residues long.

The chain joins TRBV18 to TRBJ2-1; tentative D call: TRBD2 (5 bases). Trimming removed 1 base from V and 5 bases from J, with 21 bases in between. Per the germline V gene, CDR1 is KGHSH and CDR2 is LQKENI. This CDR3 is 18 amino acids long. The CDR3 is CASSPRRAPSTADNEQFF. The CDR3 nucleotides are TGTGCCAGCTCACCACGGCGGGCCCCCTCTACCGCCGACAATGAGCAGTTCTTC.

The chain uses TRBV6-1 and TRBJ1-5; no reliable D call. V lost 3 bases to trimming and J lost 2 bases, with 8 bases between them. The CDR3 covers 14 residues. Germline lookup yields CDR1 MNHNS and CDR2 SASEGT. In DNA form, the CDR3 reads TGTGCCAGCAGTGAGACCCAGGGCAATCAGCCCCAGCATTTT. It translates to CASSETQGNQPQHF.

This clone showed up just once. V and J are TRBV18 and TRBJ2-5, with no clear D. The CDR3 runs to 11 residues. The V and J ends lost 6 bases and 3 bases respectively, with 5 bases between them. In germline, CDR1 is KGHSH, CDR2 LQKENI. CDR3 in DNA: TGTGCCAGCTCGCAGAAAGAGACCCAGTACTTC. Translated, it gives CASSQKETQYF.

This sequence joins TRBV5-1 and TRBJ2-7; weak D call: TRBD2 (5 bases). This CDR3 comprises 13 residues. The germline CDR1 and CDR2 sequences are SGHRS and YFSETQ. Trimming stripped 0 bases from V and 3 bases from J, with 7 bases between. The CDR3 nucleotides are TGCGCCAGCAGCTTGGACGGGGTCTACGAGCAGTACTTC. Protein sequence: CASSLDGVYEQYF.